Listed below are T cell receptor beta chains from one sample, sequenced in a study of cytomegalovirus exposure and HLA in healthy donors. Method: immunoSEQ multiplex PCR; TCRdb's copy keeps in-frame clones and lacks some. The sample has approximately 73,000 clones; 55% to 75% are singletons. Sequences were obtained from PBMCs. The source is a man younger than 40 in good health and CMV-seropositive. CDR3s include the opening cysteine and the closing phenylalanine or tryptophan. Each record gives: J gene, clone size, V gene, D gene, CDR3 protein, CDR3 DNA. D genes are given only for firm matches. Size tells how often a clone was seen (once, few, many) or the class of an expanded clone, and some rows leave it out.

>TRBJ2-1|-|TRBV28|TRBD2
CASSSVAGFYNEQFF
TGTGCCAGCAGTTCAGTAGCGGGATTCTACAATGAGCAGTTCTTC
>TRBJ2-7|-|TRBV27|-
CASSFKRTEAYEQYF
TGTGCCAGCAGTTTTAAGAGGACAGAGGCCTACGAGCAGTACTTC
>TRBJ2-1|-|TRBV4-2|-
CASSQDPLDEQFF
TGTGCCAGCAGCCAAGATCCTCTAGACGAGCAGTTCTTC
>TRBJ2-5|-|TRBV13|-
CASSPGLAAMGEETQYF
TGTGCCAGCAGCCCGGGTTTAGCGGCGATGGGGGAAGAGACCCAGTACTTC
>TRBJ2-7|-|TRBV6-1|-
CASSRGPYEQYF
TGTGCCAGCAGCAGGGGCCCCTACGAGCAGTACTTC
>TRBJ2-7|-|TRBV19|TRBD1
CASSRQGVVEQYF
TGTGCCAGTAGTAGGCAGGGGGTAGTCGAGCAGTACTTC
>TRBJ2-1|-|TRBV4-1|-
CASSQDWGGTYNEQFF
TGCGCCAGCAGCCAAGATTGGGGCGGGACCTACAATGAGCAGTTCTTC
>TRBJ2-7|-|TRBV9|-
CASSRDGTGTYEQYF
TGTGCCAGCAGTCGCGACGGGACTGGGACCTACGAGCAGTACTTC
>TRBJ1-2|few|TRBV7-3|TRBD1
CASSLGAGGIGGYTF
TGTGCCAGCAGCTTAGGGGCAGGGGGCATTGGTGGCTACACCTTC
>TRBJ2-7|-|TRBV9|TRBD1
CASSVGGTVSYEQYF
TGTGCCAGCAGCGTAGGGGGGACAGTATCTTACGAGCAGTACTTC
>TRBJ2-2|-|TRBV5-4|TRBD2
CASSLGGLAGLNTGELFF
TGTGCCAGCAGCTTGGGAGGTCTAGCGGGCCTGAACACCGGGGAGCTGTTTTTT
>TRBJ1-2|-|TRBV28|-
CASKGNYGYTF
TGTGCCAGCAAGGGGAACTATGGCTACACCTTC
>TRBJ2-1|-|TRBV4-1|TRBD2
CASSLGLAGNEQFF
TGCGCCAGCAGCCTCGGACTAGCGGGGAATGAGCAGTTCTTC
>TRBJ2-3|-|TRBV5-6|TRBD1
CASRGRGWVVIDTNTQYF
TGTGCCAGCAGGGGCAGGGGGTGGGTGGTAATTGACACAAATACGCAGTATTTT
>TRBJ1-1|few|TRBV2|TRBD1
CASSSLLTGGGGRVKAFF
TGTGCCAGCAGTTCTCTCTTGACAGGGGGCGGTGGGAGGGTAAAAGCTTTCTTT
>TRBJ2-3|once|TRBV27|TRBD1
CASSRDRGIDTQYF
TGTGCCAGCTCCCGGGACAGGGGTATAGATACGCAGTATTTT
>TRBJ2-2|-|TRBV7-3|-
CASRPVNTGELFF
TGTGCCAGCAGGCCAGTGAACACCGGGGAGCTGTTTTTT
>TRBJ2-2|-|TRBV2|TRBD1
CASQWLRQGSSTGELFF
TGTGCCAGCCAATGGCTTCGACAGGGCAGTAGCACCGGGGAGCTGTTTTTT
>TRBJ2-1|-|TRBV5-4|-
CASSLARGNEQFF
TGTGCCAGCAGCTTGGCCCGCGGGAATGAGCAGTTCTTC
>TRBJ2-3|-|TRBV11-3|TRBD2
CASSPGTSGRTDTQYF
TGTGCCAGCAGCCCCGGGACTAGCGGACGCACAGATACGCAGTATTTT
>TRBJ2-2|-|TRBV7-6|TRBD2
CASSSLGREGTGELFF
TGTGCCAGCAGCTCCCTTGGGCGGGAGGGCACCGGGGAGCTGTTTTTT
>TRBJ1-2|-|TRBV2|-
CASSDKELYGYTF
TGTGCCAGCAGTGATAAGGAGCTCTATGGCTACACCTTC
>TRBJ1-5|-|TRBV5-1|-
CASSLDSSSNQPQHF
TGCGCCAGCAGCCTGGACTCTTCGAGCAATCAGCCCCAGCATTTT
>TRBJ1-2|-|TRBV28|-
CASITTGSGYTF
TGTGCCAGCATTACTACAGGGTCGGGCTACACCTTC
>TRBJ2-7|once|TRBV10-2|TRBD2
CASSESPGLAGGHYEQYF
TGCGCCAGCAGTGAGTCGCCGGGACTAGCGGGGGGGCACTACGAGCAGTACTTC
>TRBJ2-2|-|TRBV19|-
CASSIDPGLPGELFF
TGTGCCAGTAGTATAGATCCTGGGCTGCCCGGGGAGCTGTTTTTT
>TRBJ1-2|-|TRBV10-3|TRBD1
CAISDGQGRTDYGYTF
TGTGCCATCAGTGACGGACAGGGAAGAACCGACTATGGCTACACCTTC
>TRBJ2-7|-|TRBV6-1|TRBD2
CASSGQAGASYEQYF
TGTGCCAGCAGTGGCCAAGCGGGAGCCTCCTACGAGCAGTACTTC